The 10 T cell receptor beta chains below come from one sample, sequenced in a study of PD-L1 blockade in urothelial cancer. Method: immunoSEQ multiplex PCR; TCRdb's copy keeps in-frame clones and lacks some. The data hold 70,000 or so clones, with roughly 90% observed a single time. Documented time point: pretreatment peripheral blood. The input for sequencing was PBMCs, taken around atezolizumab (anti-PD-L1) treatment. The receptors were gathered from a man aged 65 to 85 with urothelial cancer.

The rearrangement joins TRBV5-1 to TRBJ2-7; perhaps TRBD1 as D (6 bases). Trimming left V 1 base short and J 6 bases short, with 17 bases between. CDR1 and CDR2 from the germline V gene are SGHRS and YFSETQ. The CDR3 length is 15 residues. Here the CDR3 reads CASSLKGSGDGEQYF. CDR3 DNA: TGCGCCAGCAGCTTGAAGGGGTCAGGGGACGGCGAGCAGTACTTC.

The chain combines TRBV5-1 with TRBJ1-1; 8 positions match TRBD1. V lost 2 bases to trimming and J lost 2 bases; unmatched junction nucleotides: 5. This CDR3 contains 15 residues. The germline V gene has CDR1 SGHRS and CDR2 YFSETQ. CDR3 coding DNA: TGCGCCAGCAGCTTTCTCGGACAGGGAAACACTGAAGCTTTCTTT. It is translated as CASSFLGQGNTEAFF.

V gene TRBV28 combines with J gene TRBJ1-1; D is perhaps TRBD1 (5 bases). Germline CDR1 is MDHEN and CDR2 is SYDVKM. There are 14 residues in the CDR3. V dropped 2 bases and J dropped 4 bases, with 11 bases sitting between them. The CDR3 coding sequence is TGTGCCAGCAGTTTAGGATTTAGGGGCACTGAAGCTTTCTTT. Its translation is CASSLGFRGTEAFF.

CDR3 sequence: CASSLGGSLPDTQYF. DNA of the CDR3: TGCGCCAGCAGCTTGGGTGGTAGTCTTCCAGATACGCAGTATTTT. V usage is TRBV5-1 and J usage is TRBJ2-3; D gene unclear. The CDR3 has 15 amino acids. From germline, CDR1 is SGHRS and CDR2 YFSETQ. V lost 0 bases and J 4 bases, leaving 12 bases between the germline ends.

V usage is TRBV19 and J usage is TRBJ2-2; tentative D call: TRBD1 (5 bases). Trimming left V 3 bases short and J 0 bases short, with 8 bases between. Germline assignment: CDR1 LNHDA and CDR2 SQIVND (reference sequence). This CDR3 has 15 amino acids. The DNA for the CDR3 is TGTGCCAGTAGTATGGGGCAGGCGAACACCGGGGAGCTGTTTTTT. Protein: CASSMGQANTGELFF.

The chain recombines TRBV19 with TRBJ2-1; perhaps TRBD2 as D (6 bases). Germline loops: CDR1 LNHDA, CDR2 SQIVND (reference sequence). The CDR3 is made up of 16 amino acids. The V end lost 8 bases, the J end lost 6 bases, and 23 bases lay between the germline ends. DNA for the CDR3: TGTGCCAGTCTTCTTTCGGGGACTCGGACGTCCAATGAGCAGTTCTTC. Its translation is CASLLSGTRTSNEQFF.

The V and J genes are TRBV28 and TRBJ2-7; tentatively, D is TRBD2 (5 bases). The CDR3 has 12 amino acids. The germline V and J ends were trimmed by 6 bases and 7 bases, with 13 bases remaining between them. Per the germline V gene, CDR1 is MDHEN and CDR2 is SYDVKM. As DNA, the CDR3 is TGTGCCAGCAGCACCTACCGGGGAGAGCAGTACTTC. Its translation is CASSTYRGEQYF.

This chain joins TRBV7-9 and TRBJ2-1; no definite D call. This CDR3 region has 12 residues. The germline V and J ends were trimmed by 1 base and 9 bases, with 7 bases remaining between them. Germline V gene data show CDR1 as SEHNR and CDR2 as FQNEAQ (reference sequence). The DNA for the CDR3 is TGTGCCAGCAGCTTAGGTTACGGTGAGCAGTTCTTC. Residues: CASSLGYGEQFF.

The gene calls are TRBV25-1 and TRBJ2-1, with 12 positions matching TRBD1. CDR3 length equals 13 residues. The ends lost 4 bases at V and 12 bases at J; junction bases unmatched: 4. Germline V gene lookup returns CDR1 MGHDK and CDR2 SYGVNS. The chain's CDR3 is CASSGDRGPRQFF. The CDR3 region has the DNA TGTGCCAGCAGTGGGGACAGGGGGCCCAGGCAGTTCTTC.

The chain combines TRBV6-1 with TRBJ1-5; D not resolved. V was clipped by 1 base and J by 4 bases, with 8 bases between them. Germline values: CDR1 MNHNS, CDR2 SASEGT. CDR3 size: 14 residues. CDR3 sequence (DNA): TGTGCCAGCAGTGAAGTAACACAGAATCAGCCCCAGCATTTT. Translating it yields CASSEVTQNQPQHF.